This TCR beta chain was identified during a study of blood T cell repertoires in COVID-19. Repertoires were generated with immunoSEQ multiplex PCR, while TCRdb's copy carries only in-frame clones and drops some. Of about 350,000 clones listed, over 80% are singletons. Unmatched junction bases numbered 11, after V lost 6 bases and J lost 1 base. From germline, CDR1 is KGHSH and CDR2 LQKENI. The CDR3 consists of 16 residues. The sample consisted of peripheral blood. The gene calls are TRBV18 and TRBJ1-2, with 7 bases matching TRBD1. The sequence came from a man aged 30 to 45 with COVID-19, enrolled during active disease. The CDR3 sequence: CASSQSGTDVNYGYTF. The CDR3 DNA is TGTGCCAGCTCGCAATCCGGGACAGACGTTAACTATGGCTACACCTTC.